These 10 T cell receptor beta chains share one sample of origin, sequenced in a study of T cell responses to AZD1222 COVID-19 vaccine (dated by TCRdb to 2020 to 2023). The library was built by means of the immunoSEQ multiplex PCR assay. TCRdb took this table from immuneACCESS and kept in-frame rearrangements with V and J called. Such tables lack part of the clones; where checked against another copy, unresolved V genes explain under half of the gap, and the rest is unexplained. Here the sample has about 89,000 clones; 70% to 90% occur a single time. The ten most abundant clones make up around 5.5% of the sample. The sample's time point label, in plain terms: about 28 days (+/-7) after the second vaccine dose. Material: peripheral blood, obtained 28 days after the second AZD1222 dose. These receptors were taken from an adult who received the AZD1222 COVID-19 vaccine.

The chain joins TRBV9 to TRBJ2-2; D may match TRBD1 or TRBD2 (6 bases each). Germline values: CDR1 SGDLS, CDR2 YYNGEE. This CDR3 contains 17 residues. V was clipped by 3 bases and J by 1 base, with 16 bases between them. CDR3 nucleotides: TGTGCCAGCAGCGCCCGAGGGGGGACAAAGAACACCGGGGAGCTGTTTTTT. It specifies CASSARGGTKNTGELFF.

The rearrangement links TRBV6-5 to TRBJ2-2; TRBD1 might be the D (6 bases). V dropped 2 bases and J dropped 3 bases, with 7 bases sitting between them. The CDR3 extends over 14 amino acids. CDR1 MNHEY and CDR2 SVGAGI come from the germline V gene. The CDR3 sequence: CASSYQGHTGELFF. The DNA for the CDR3 is TGTGCCAGCAGTTACCAGGGGCACACCGGGGAGCTGTTTTTT.

This clone was seen only a few times. The rearrangement joins TRBV4-1 to TRBJ1-1; a weak D match, TRBD1 (5 bases). Germline CDR1 is MGHRA and CDR2 is YSYEKL. Trimming took 4 bases from V and 8 from J, leaving 11 bases between them. The CDR3 spans 12 residues. The CDR3 DNA follows: TGCGCCAGCAGCCCGTGGGGGGGAGAAGCTTTCTTT. Translation gives CASSPWGGEAFF.

The chain is built from TRBV4-1 and TRBJ1-1; D gene uncertain. The CDR3 spans 13 residues. V dropped 0 bases and J dropped 7 bases, with 9 bases sitting between them. Germline lookup yields CDR1 MGHRA and CDR2 YSYEKL. This CDR3 is CASSQDLSYEAFF. CDR3 DNA: TGCGCCAGCAGCCAAGATCTATCGTATGAAGCTTTCTTT.

The CDR3 loop is CASSPDSEYEQYF. The CDR3 DNA is TGCGCCAGCAGCCCGGACTCAGAGTACGAGCAGTACTTC. This chain links TRBV5-1 with TRBJ2-7, with D perhaps matching TRBD2 (5 bases). Trimming pared 4 bases from V and 4 bases from J, leaving 12 bases between. The CDR3 length is 13 residues. The V gene's germline CDR1 is SGHRS and CDR2 YFSETQ.

This chain joins TRBV7-8 and TRBJ2-1; no firm D call. Trimming cost V 7 bases and J 4 bases, with 17 bases left between them. This CDR3 has 15 residues. Germline V gene sequence: CDR1 SGHVS, CDR2 FQNEAQ. The CDR3 coding sequence is TGTGCCAGCAACATTGGCACACCCCTATACAATGAGCAGTTCTTC. Translation gives CASNIGTPLYNEQFF.

This clone showed up just once. V usage is TRBV19 and J usage is TRBJ1-2, with 9 nucleotides matching TRBD1. Germline CDR1 reads LNHDA; CDR2 reads SQIVND (reference sequence). After removal of 6 bases from V and 6 bases from J, the junction contained 11 bases not matched to a gene. CDR3 length: 15 residues. Here the CDR3 reads CASRGSRRDRDGYTF. For the CDR3, the DNA is TGTGCCAGTAGAGGTAGCCGCCGGGACAGGGATGGCTACACCTTC.

V is TRBV5-1 and J is TRBJ1-6; D is perhaps TRBD1 (5 bases). Germline V gives CDR1 SGHRS, CDR2 YFSETQ. The CDR3 runs 14 residues. Trimming cost V 3 bases and J 5 bases, with 9 bases left between them. The CDR3 is CASSSGRNNSPLHF. CDR3 sequence (DNA): TGCGCCAGCAGCTCGGGACGGAATAATTCACCCCTCCACTTT.

This chain joins TRBV6-5 and TRBJ1-2; D remains ambiguous. Between the trimmed V and J ends, which lost 7 bases and 12 bases, there was a span of 18 bases. This CDR3 comprises 12 residues. Germline assignment: CDR1 MNHEY and CDR2 SVGAGI. The CDR3 DNA reads TGTGCCAGCACCGAACAGACCCCTAACGACACCTTC. Translating gives CASTEQTPNDTF.

This rearrangement joins TRBV7-2 to TRBJ1-6; 7 nucleotides align to TRBD1. V lost 5 bases and J lost 9; bases outside the gene matches: 10. The CDR3 has 15 residues. Germline V lookup: CDR1 SGHTA, CDR2 FQGNSA. DNA for the CDR3: TGTGCCAGCAGCACAGCGCGGGACAGACTTTCACCCCTCCACTTT. It codes for CASSTARDRLSPLHF.